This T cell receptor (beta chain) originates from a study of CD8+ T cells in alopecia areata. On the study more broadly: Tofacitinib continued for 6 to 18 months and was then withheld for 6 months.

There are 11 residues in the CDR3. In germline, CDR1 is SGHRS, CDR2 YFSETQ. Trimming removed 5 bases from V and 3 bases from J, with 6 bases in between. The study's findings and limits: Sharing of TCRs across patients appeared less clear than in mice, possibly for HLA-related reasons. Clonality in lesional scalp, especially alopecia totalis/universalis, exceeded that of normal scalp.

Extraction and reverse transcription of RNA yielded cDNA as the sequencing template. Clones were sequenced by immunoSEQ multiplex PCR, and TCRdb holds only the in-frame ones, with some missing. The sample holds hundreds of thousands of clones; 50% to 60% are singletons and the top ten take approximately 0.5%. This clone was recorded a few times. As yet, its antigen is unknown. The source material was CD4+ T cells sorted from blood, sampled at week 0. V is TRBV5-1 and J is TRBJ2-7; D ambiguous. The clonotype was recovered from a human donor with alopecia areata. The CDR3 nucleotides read TGCGCCAGCAGTCTGAACTACGAGCAGTACTTC. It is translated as CASSLNYEQYF.